These 27 T cell receptor beta chains share one sample of origin, sequenced in a study of shared clonotypes between healthy human individuals. Sequencing was performed with immunoSEQ multiplex PCR; in TCRdb, only in-frame clones are kept and a portion is missing. The sample holds about 1.5 million clones, nearly 99% seen once. Material for sequencing was naive CD4+ T cells sorted from blood. Specified subset: CD45RA+ positively selected. Source of these receptors: a man in his thirties or forties in good health.

This chain connects TRBV2 to TRBJ2-5, with D uncertain. Germline CDR1 and CDR2: SNHLY and FYNNEI. With 6 bases removed from V and 2 bases from J, the gap between germline ends came to 16 bases. CDR3 length: 15 amino acids. The CDR3, as DNA: TGTGCCAGCAGCATAACACAGATTTTACAAGAGACCCAGTACTTC. Amino acid sequence: CASSITQILQETQYF.

The chain couples TRBV27 to TRBJ2-7; D remains ambiguous. This CDR3 is built from 14 residues. The germline gives CDR1 MNHEY, CDR2 SMNVEV (reference sequence). Between the trimmed V and J ends, which lost 5 bases and 2 bases, there was a span of 13 bases. The chain's CDR3 is CASSRHQDPYEQYF. In DNA form, the CDR3 reads TGTGCCAGCAGTAGGCACCAGGACCCCTACGAGCAGTACTTC.

V usage is TRBV6-1 and J usage is TRBJ1-4; D ambiguous. The CDR3 extends over 14 amino acids. The ends were cut back, 2 bases at V and 7 bases at J, with 11 bases in the middle. The germline V gene encodes CDR1 MNHNS and CDR2 SASEGT. For the CDR3, the DNA is TGTGCCAGCAGTGAAACGGGGTACCGTGAAAAACTGTTTTTT. Protein product: CASSETGYREKLFF.

The chain links TRBV5-1 to TRBJ2-1; a possible D gene is TRBD2 (5 bases). The CDR3 has 14 amino acids. Germline V gives CDR1 SGHRS, CDR2 YFSETQ. Between the trimmed V and J ends, which lost 0 bases and 10 bases, there was a span of 14 bases. CDR3 bases: TGCGCCAGCAGCTTGGCCCGGAGGTCCGGGGAGCAGTTCTTC. Protein: CASSLARRSGEQFF.

This clone was counted a single time. V usage is TRBV18 and J usage is TRBJ2-1; 7 bases map to TRBD2. The CDR3 extends over 13 amino acids. The ends lost 3 bases at V and 12 bases at J; junction bases unmatched: 8. The V gene's germline CDR1 is KGHSH and CDR2 LQKENI. This CDR3 is CASSPSREWGQFF. CDR3 in DNA: TGTGCCAGCTCACCCTCGCGGGAGTGGGGGCAGTTCTTC.

In this sample, this clone turned up once. This chain uses TRBV5-6 with TRBJ2-3; D possibly corresponds to TRBD2 (6 bases). CDR1 and CDR2 from the germline V gene are SGHDT and YYEEEE. The CDR3 contains 16 residues. V lost 3 bases and J lost 0, with 14 bases in between. DNA of the CDR3: TGTGCCAGCAGCTGGATCGGGGAGGATAGCACAGATACGCAGTATTTT. It yields the protein CASSWIGEDSTDTQYF.

This sequence joins TRBV21-1 and TRBJ2-1; the D segment call TRBD2 is taken from the table without a DNA check. TRBV21-1 is recorded as a pseudogene. The CDR3 extends over 16 amino acids. DNA for the CDR3: TGTGCCAGCAGCAAAATTCGACTAGCGCTATACAATGAGCAGTTCTTC. Its translation: CASSKIRLALYNEQFF.

On this clone: At one boundary the junction diverges from the germline segment, which might be a read error. The V gene is TRBV6-1, the J gene TRBJ2-3; maybe TRBD1 (5 bases). The CDR3 length is 12 residues. CDR1 is MNHNS, CDR2 SASEGT, per germline. The CDR3 bases are TGTGCCAGCAGTCGACCGACAGAGACGCAGTATTTT. Amino acid sequence: CASSRPTETQYF.

The chain has TRBV25-1 and TRBJ1-2; weak D call: TRBD1 (6 bases). The CDR3 loop spans 13 amino acids. Germline CDR1 and CDR2: MGHDK and SYGVNS. V lost 2 bases, J lost 7 bases, and 11 bases lay in between. CDR3 protein: CASSEIRGRGYTF. In DNA, the CDR3 is TGTGCCAGCAGTGAAATCAGGGGTCGTGGCTACACCTTC.

The V and J genes are TRBV28 and TRBJ2-3, with D perhaps assigned TRBD1 or TRBD2 (6 bases each). This CDR3 is 14 amino acids long. The V end lost 11 bases, the J end lost 0 bases, and 15 bases lay between the germline ends. The V gene's germline CDR1 is MDHEN and CDR2 SYDVKM. CDR3 protein: CACGGLISTDTQYF. As DNA, the CDR3 is TGTGCCTGTGGGGGGCTAATTAGCACAGATACGCAGTATTTT.

V is TRBV28 and J is TRBJ1-1; no definite D call. The length of the CDR3 is 14 residues. The germline CDR1 and CDR2 sequences are MDHEN and SYDVKM. V dropped 3 bases and J dropped 1 base, with 9 bases sitting between them. The CDR3 coding sequence is TGTGCCAGCAGTTTGGTCAGTTGGAACACTGAAGCTTTCTTT. This gives the protein CASSLVSWNTEAFF.

Concerning this clone: It is unclear where the CDR3 begins or ends on the DNA, so no DNA is shown, and the CDR3 is as TCRdb lists it. The rearrangement joins TRBV19 to TRBJ1-3. The CDR3 spans 14 residues, counting both ends. CDR1 LNHDA and CDR2 SQIVND come from the germline V gene (reference sequence). CDR3 in amino acids: CASTLRAGGNTIYF.

The chain is built from TRBV6-1 and TRBJ1-5; TRBD1 matches 7 bases. CDR3 length: 15 amino acids. CDR1 is MNHNS, CDR2 SASEGT, per germline. After removal of 10 bases from V and 0 bases from J, the junction contained 9 bases not matched to a gene. DNA for the CDR3: TGTGCCAAACGAACGACAGGGTATAGCAATCAGCCCCAGCATTTT. Protein: CAKRTTGYSNQPQHF.

The V gene is TRBV6-1, the J gene TRBJ2-7; D possibly corresponds to TRBD1 (6 bases). Germline CDR1 is MNHNS and CDR2 is SASEGT. The CDR3 is 15 amino acids. The V and J ends lost 6 bases and 2 bases respectively, with 17 bases between them. The CDR3 DNA sequence: TGTGCCAGCAGCGCAGAGACAGGATTCGCCTACGAGCAGTACTTC. As protein: CASSAETGFAYEQYF.

This rearrangement joins TRBV5-1 to TRBJ1-1; the D gene is possibly TRBD1 (5 bases). The V end was cut by 2 bases, the J end by 0 bases, with 17 bases between. Germline V gene lookup returns CDR1 SGHRS and CDR2 YFSETQ. The CDR3 spans 17 residues. The CDR3 DNA follows: TGCGCCAGCAGCTTTAACAGGCGGCGCGGGATGAACACTGAAGCTTTCTTT. Encoded protein: CASSFNRRRGMNTEAFF.

The J gene is TRBJ2-7, the V gene TRBV7-2; D perhaps matches TRBD1 (6 bases). Trimming shortened V by 5 bases and J by 2 bases, and 13 bases separated the two germline ends. This CDR3 spans 14 amino acids. Germline CDR1 and CDR2: SGHTA and FQGNSA. The CDR3 DNA reads TGTGCCAGCAGCCCATCTGGGGGCCCCTACGAGCAGTACTTC. Its translation: CASSPSGGPYEQYF.

CDR3 nucleotide sequence: TGTGCCAGCTCACCAGGCTCTGAGCTCTACGAGCAGTACTTC. The encoded protein is CASSPGSELYEQYF. The J gene is TRBJ2-7, the V gene TRBV18; D ambiguous. Per the germline V gene, CDR1 is KGHSH and CDR2 is LQKENI. CDR3 size: 14 residues. The V and J ends lost 2 bases and 3 bases respectively, with 11 bases between them.

The chain carries TRBV6-5 and TRBJ2-1; TRBD2 matches at 8 bases. J lost 6 bases, V lost 2 bases, and 6 bases had no gene match. CDR3 length equals 15 residues. Per the germline V gene, CDR1 is MNHEY and CDR2 is SVGAGI. The CDR3 DNA follows: TGTGCCAGCAGTTACCAAACCGGGACTAGCAATGAGCAGTTCTTC. Translating gives CASSYQTGTSNEQFF.

V gene TRBV19 combines with J gene TRBJ2-1; the D gene could be TRBD1 or TRBD2 (5 bases each). Per germline, CDR1 LNHDA and CDR2 SQIVND (reference sequence). CDR3 length: 15 residues. V lost 5 bases and J 0 bases, leaving 11 bases between the germline ends. CDR3 nucleotides: TGTGCCAGTAGTGGGGGAGCTGTCTCCTACAATGAGCAGTTCTTC. It yields the protein CASSGGAVSYNEQFF.

The V call is TRBV19, the J call TRBJ1-5; possibly TRBD1 for D (6 bases). V lost 2 bases and J lost 4, with 18 bases in between. Germline loops: CDR1 LNHDA, CDR2 SQIVND (reference sequence). The CDR3 sequence is 17 residues long. For the CDR3, the DNA is TGTGCCAGTAGTATACGTCAGATTGGGGGCCAAAATCAGCCCCAGCATTTT. This translates into CASSIRQIGGQNQPQHF.

This sequence joins TRBV14 and TRBJ2-1; 9 bases fit TRBD1. V lost 3 bases to trimming and J lost 3 bases; unmatched junction nucleotides: 6. In germline, CDR1 is SGHDN, CDR2 FVKESK. This CDR3 comprises 16 residues. The CDR3 DNA follows: TGTGCCAGCAGCCACCTAGACAGGGGGGACTACAATGAGCAGTTCTTC. The encoded protein is CASSHLDRGDYNEQFF.

This chain joins TRBV6-1 and TRBJ2-3; D unresolved. V lost 6 bases and J 4 bases, leaving 8 bases between the germline ends. From germline, CDR1 is MNHNS and CDR2 SASEGT. The CDR3 is made up of 12 amino acids. This CDR3 reads CASRYRADTQYF. For the CDR3, the DNA is TGTGCCAGCAGATACCGGGCAGATACGCAGTATTTT.

The genes are TRBV29-1 and TRBJ2-3; D is unresolved. CDR3 length: 15 amino acids. Germline assignment: CDR1 SQVTM and CDR2 ANQGSEA. V lost 0 bases to trimming and J lost 0 bases, with 10 bases between them. The CDR3 nucleotides are TGCAGCGTTGAAGATAAATCCTCTAGCACAGATACGCAGTATTTT. This encodes CSVEDKSSSTDTQYF.

Regarding this clone: Other DNA sequences in this sample translate to the same CDR3. The V call is TRBV7-9, the J call TRBJ2-7; 7 bases agree with TRBD2. Germline lookup yields CDR1 SEHNR and CDR2 FQNEAQ (reference sequence). V lost 3 bases to trimming and J lost 3 bases; unmatched junction nucleotides: 5. CDR3 size: 14 residues. CDR3 region: CASSLTGGVYEQYF. CDR3 nucleotide sequence: TGTGCCAGCAGCTTGACGGGAGGTGTCTACGAGCAGTACTTC.

The chain uses TRBV7-2 and TRBJ2-3; 10 bases align to TRBD2. This CDR3 is 17 amino acids long. The V gene's germline CDR1 is SGHTA and CDR2 FQGNSA. V lost 5 bases to trimming and J lost 4 bases; unmatched junction nucleotides: 12. CDR3 sequence: CASSPRTSGTRPDTQYF. The CDR3 nucleotides are TGTGCCAGCAGCCCCCGGACTAGCGGAACAAGGCCAGATACGCAGTATTTT.

This chain joins TRBV11-2 and TRBJ2-7; 8 nucleotides align to TRBD2. Germline CDR1 SGHAT, CDR2 FQNNGV. Losses at the gene ends were 4 bases for V and 3 bases for J; bases not matched to a gene: 5. The CDR3 spans 14 residues. CDR3 coding DNA: TGTGCCAGCAGCTACTCGGGACTAGGCTACGAGCAGTACTTC. This codes for CASSYSGLGYEQYF. Looking up the rest from reference TRBV11-2 and TRBJ2-7 gives the full variable domain: EAGVAQSPRYKIIEKRQSVAFWCNPISGHATLYWYQQILGQGPKLLIQFQNNGVVDDSQLPKDRFSAERLKGVDSTLKIQPAKLEDSAVYLCASSYSGLGYEQYFGPGTRLTVT.

J is TRBJ2-3 and V is TRBV27; D possibly corresponds to TRBD2 (7 bases). From germline, CDR1 is MNHEY and CDR2 SMNVEV (reference sequence). The V and J ends lost 1 base and 3 bases respectively, with 11 bases between them. The CDR3 loop spans 15 amino acids. CDR3 DNA sequence: TGTGCCAGCAGTTTATGGGGGGGCAAGACAGATACGCAGTATTTT. This translates into CASSLWGGKTDTQYF.